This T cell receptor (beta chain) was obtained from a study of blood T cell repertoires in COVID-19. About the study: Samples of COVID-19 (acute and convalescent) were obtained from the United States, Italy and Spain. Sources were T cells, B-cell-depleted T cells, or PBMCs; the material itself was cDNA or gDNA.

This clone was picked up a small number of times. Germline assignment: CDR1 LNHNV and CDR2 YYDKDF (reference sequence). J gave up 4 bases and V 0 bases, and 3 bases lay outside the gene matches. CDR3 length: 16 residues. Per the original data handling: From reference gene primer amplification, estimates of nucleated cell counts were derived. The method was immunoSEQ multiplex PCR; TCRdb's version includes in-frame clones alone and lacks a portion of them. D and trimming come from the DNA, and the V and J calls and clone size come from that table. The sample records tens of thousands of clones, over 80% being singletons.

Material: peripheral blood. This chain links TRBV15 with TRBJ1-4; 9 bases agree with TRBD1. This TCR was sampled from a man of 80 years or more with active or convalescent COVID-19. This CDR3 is CATSRDTGGGNEKLFF. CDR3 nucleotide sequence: TGTGCCACCAGCAGAGATACAGGGGGCGGTAATGAAAAACTGTTTTTT.